Sequencing of this T cell receptor (beta chain) was carried out in a study of blood T cell repertoires in COVID-19. Patients from Seattle were sampled longitudinally, starting during active infection. Germline lookup yields CDR1 SQVTM and CDR2 ANQGSEA. The V gene end was trimmed by 3 bases and the J gene end by 9 bases; junction bases not matched to a gene: 6. CDR3 length: 13 amino acids. This clone appeared a single time. Original methodology: Amplification of reference gene primers was used by the study to estimate nucleated cell counts. Method: immunoSEQ multiplex PCR; TCRdb's copy keeps in-frame clones and lacks some. V, J and clone size are taken as reported in that table, and D and trimming were inferred from the DNA itself. Of 170,000 or so clones listed, approximately 87% were seen once; the top ten hold approximately 12%.

The sequenced sample was peripheral blood. This clonotype was sampled from a woman between 70 and 85 years old with COVID-19, enrolled during active disease. V usage is TRBV29-1 and J usage is TRBJ2-5; 11 bases line up with TRBD1. CDR3 in amino acids: CSVEWDRGSAQYF. CDR3 sequence (DNA): TGCAGCGTTGAGTGGGACAGGGGGTCGGCCCAGTACTTC. The full variable domain, rest sourced from reference TRBV29-1 and TRBJ2-5, is SAVISQKPSRDICQRGTSLTIQCQVDSQVTMMFWYRQQPGQSLTLIATANQGSEATYESGFVIDKFPISRPNLTFSTLTVSNMSPEDSSIYLCSVEWDRGSAQYFGPGTRLLVL.